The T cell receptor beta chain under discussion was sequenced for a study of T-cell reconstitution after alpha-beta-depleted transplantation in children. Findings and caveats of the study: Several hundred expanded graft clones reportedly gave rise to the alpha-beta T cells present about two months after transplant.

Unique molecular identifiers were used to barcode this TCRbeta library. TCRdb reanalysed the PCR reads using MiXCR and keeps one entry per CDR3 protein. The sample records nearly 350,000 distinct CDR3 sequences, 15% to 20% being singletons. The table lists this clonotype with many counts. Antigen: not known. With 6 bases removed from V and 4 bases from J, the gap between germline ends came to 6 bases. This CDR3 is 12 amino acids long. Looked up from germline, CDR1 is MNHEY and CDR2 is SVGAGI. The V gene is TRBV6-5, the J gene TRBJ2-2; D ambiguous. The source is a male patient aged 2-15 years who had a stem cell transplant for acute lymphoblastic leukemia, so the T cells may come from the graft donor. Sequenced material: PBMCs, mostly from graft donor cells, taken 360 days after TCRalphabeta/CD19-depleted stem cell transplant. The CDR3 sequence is CASRPITGELFF. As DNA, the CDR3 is TGTGCCAGCAGACCAATCACCGGGGAGCTGTTTTTT.